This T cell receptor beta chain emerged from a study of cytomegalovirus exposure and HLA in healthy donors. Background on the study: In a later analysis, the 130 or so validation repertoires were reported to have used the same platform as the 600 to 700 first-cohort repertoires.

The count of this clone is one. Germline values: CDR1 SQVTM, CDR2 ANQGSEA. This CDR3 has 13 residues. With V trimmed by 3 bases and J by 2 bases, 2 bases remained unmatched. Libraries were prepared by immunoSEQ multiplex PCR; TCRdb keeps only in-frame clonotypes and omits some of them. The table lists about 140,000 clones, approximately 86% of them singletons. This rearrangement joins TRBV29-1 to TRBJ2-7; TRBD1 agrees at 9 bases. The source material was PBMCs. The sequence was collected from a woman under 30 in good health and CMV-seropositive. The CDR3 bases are TGCAGCGTTGAGAGACAGGGGGCCTACGAGCAGTACTTC. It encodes CSVERQGAYEQYF.